The 22 T cell receptor beta chains presented below share a single source sample, sequenced in a study of cytomegalovirus exposure and HLA in healthy donors. The PCR employed 60 Vbeta primers together with 13 Jbeta primers. TCRdb's copy holds only in-frame clones and misses some; the assay was immunoSEQ multiplex PCR. The sample records more than 150,000 clones, 77% being singletons. Specimen: PBMCs. The receptors shown here come from a young man in good health and CMV-seronegative.

This chain joins TRBV5-1 and TRBJ1-6, with D possibly being TRBD1 (6 bases). Germline V gene lookup returns CDR1 SGHRS and CDR2 YFSETQ. Deletions cut 4 bases from V and 8 bases from J, with 16 bases between. The CDR3 has 15 amino acids. CDR3 DNA: TGCGCCAGCAGCCCGCGGCAAGGGGGGGATTCACCCCTCCACTTT. Translation gives CASSPRQGGDSPLHF.

For this clone: Mismatch with germline at one junction end may stem from a read error. The chain is built from TRBV9 and TRBJ2-3, with 7 bases aligning to TRBD1. CDR1 SGDLS and CDR2 YYNGEE come from the germline V gene. The CDR3 is made up of 16 amino acids. The CDR3 coding sequence is TGTGCCAGCAGCGTAGGGACAGGTCATTCCACAAATACGCAGTATTTT. As protein: CASSVGTGHSTNTQYF. The entire variable domain, with the rest obtained from reference TRBV9 and TRBJ2-3, is as follows: DSGVTQTPKHLITATGQRVTLRCSPRSGDLSVYWYQQSLDQGLQFLIQYYNGEERAKGNILERFSAQQFPDLHSELNLSSLELGDSALYFCASSVGTGHSTNTQYFGPGTRLTVL.

V gene TRBV4-1 combines with J gene TRBJ2-7; 10 positions agree with TRBD1. V was pared by 2 bases and J by 5 bases, with 3 bases of the junction left unmatched. The CDR3 is made up of 14 amino acids. Germline V gene data show CDR1 as MGHRA and CDR2 as YSYEKL. CDR3 bases: TGCGCCAGCAGCCAATGGACAGGGGGTGACGAGCAGTACTTC. Translating gives CASSQWTGGDEQYF.

The chain combines TRBV19 with TRBJ1-1; 8 nucleotides match TRBD1. The CDR3 runs 14 residues. Germline loops: CDR1 LNHDA, CDR2 SQIVND (reference sequence). With 5 bases clipped from V and 4 bases from J, the junction kept 6 bases outside the gene matches. As DNA, the CDR3 is TGTGCCAGTAGTCTCGGACAGGGAGGCACTGAAGCTTTCTTT. This translates into CASSLGQGGTEAFF.

This clone has a single count. This chain joins TRBV27 and TRBJ2-7; possible D gene TRBD1, 5 bases. This CDR3 has 15 amino acids. V lost 7 bases, J lost 4 bases, and 20 bases lay in between. Germline loops: CDR1 MNHEY, CDR2 SMNVEV (reference sequence). CDR3 nucleotides: TGTGCCAGCACGCCCGCTTGGGGCAGGAGTTACGAGCAGTACTTC. Its translation is CASTPAWGRSYEQYF.

V gene TRBV6-1 combines with J gene TRBJ1-2; 10 positions agree with TRBD1. The CDR3 covers 15 residues. Germline values: CDR1 MNHNS, CDR2 SASEGT. V lost 6 bases to trimming and J lost 4 bases; unmatched junction nucleotides: 8. The CDR3 DNA is TGTGCCAGCAGCCTTGGACAGGGGGGTAGCTATGGCTACACCTTC. It is translated as CASSLGQGGSYGYTF.

The J gene is TRBJ2-5, the V gene TRBV5-4, with 10 bases identical to TRBD2. Germline CDR1 reads SGHNT; CDR2 reads YYREEE (reference sequence). Trimming took 1 base from V and 1 from J; bases not matched to a gene: 1. This CDR3 is built from 15 residues. The CDR3 sequence is CASSLIAGGQETQYF. CDR3 nucleotide sequence: TGTGCCAGCAGCTTGATAGCGGGGGGCCAAGAGACCCAGTACTTC.

The CDR3 loop is CAIRSTGGDTQYF. The CDR3 DNA reads as TGTGCCATCAGATCAACAGGGGGTGATACGCAGTATTTT. The V call is TRBV10-3, the J call TRBJ2-3; TRBD1 aligns across 8 bases. V lost 6 bases, J lost 6 bases, and 5 bases stayed unmatched. Germline V CDR1 and CDR2: ENHRY, SYGVKD. CDR3 length: 13 amino acids.

The gene calls are TRBV10-3 and TRBJ2-6; D might be TRBD2 (5 bases). The CDR3 sequence is 16 residues long. CDR1 is ENHRY and CDR2 is SYGVKD in the germline V gene. Deletions cut 0 bases from V and 4 bases from J, with 10 bases between. The CDR3 is CAISESEGSGANVLTF. The CDR3 DNA is TGTGCCATCAGTGAGTCTGAGGGTTCCGGGGCCAACGTCCTGACTTTC.

The CDR3 protein is CASRPGTVSYEQYF. The CDR3 region has the DNA TGCGCCAGCCGGCCCGGGACAGTTTCCTACGAGCAGTACTTC. The V call is TRBV5-1, the J call TRBJ2-7; 7 nucleotides agree with TRBD1. CDR3 length equals 14 residues. J lost 1 base, V lost 7 bases, and 8 bases had no gene match. Germline values: CDR1 SGHRS, CDR2 YFSETQ.

CDR3 DNA sequence: TGTGCCAGCAGCGAGGGCTCCCGGGAGCTTGAGACCCAGTACTTC. Its translation: CASSEGSRELETQYF. The chain combines TRBV9 with TRBJ2-5, with a possible D match to TRBD2 (6 bases). Germline-derived CDR1 and CDR2 are SGDLS and YYNGEE. V gave up 3 bases and J gave up 5 bases, with 17 bases separating them. The CDR3 sequence is 15 residues long.

The chain carries TRBV27 and TRBJ1-5; TRBD1 matches at 8 bases. The germline V gene encodes CDR1 MNHEY and CDR2 SMNVEV (reference sequence). The ends lost 6 bases at V and 10 bases at J; junction bases unmatched: 11. The CDR3 has 14 amino acids. DNA for the CDR3: TGTGCCAGCAGGGCCGGACAGGGATTTGAACCCCAGCATTTT. The encoded protein is CASRAGQGFEPQHF.

J is TRBJ1-2 and V is TRBV7-3, with 9 bases identical to TRBD1. Germline V lookup: CDR1 SGHTA, CDR2 FQGTGA. CDR3 size: 13 residues. The V segment lost 3 bases and the J segment 5 bases; nucleotides outside the gene matches: 1. The CDR3 DNA sequence: TGTGCCAGCAGCTTCGGGACAGGGTATGGCTACACCTTC. As protein: CASSFGTGYGYTF.

The CDR3 reads CAWSRGGPYEQYF. The CDR3 DNA reads TGTGCCTGGAGTCGGGGGGGCCCCTACGAGCAGTACTTC. This chain joins TRBV30 and TRBJ2-7; TRBD2 matches at 8 bases. There are 13 residues in the CDR3. V shed 2 bases and J 2 bases; nucleotides not matched to a gene: 2. Germline CDR1 is GTSNPN and CDR2 is SVGIG (reference sequence).

This clone was detected only once. The V gene is TRBV27, the J gene TRBJ2-7, with 9 bases lining up with TRBD1. The V segment lost 4 bases and the J segment 5 bases; nucleotides outside the gene matches: 9. Germline V CDR1 and CDR2: MNHEY, SMNVEV (reference sequence). This CDR3 region has 15 residues. In DNA, the CDR3 is TGTGCCAGCAGTTCGACAGGGGGGTTAATACACGAGCAGTACTTC. It is translated as CASSSTGGLIHEQYF.

This clone appeared a few times. The chain links TRBV4-1 to TRBJ2-1; 9 bases align to TRBD2. Trimming cost V 0 bases and J 5 bases; bases outside gene matches: 8. The V gene's germline CDR1 is MGHRA and CDR2 YSYEKL. The CDR3 is 17 amino acids. CDR3 in amino acids: CASSQEPPGTSHNEQFF. The CDR3 DNA follows: TGCGCCAGCAGCCAAGAACCCCCCGGGACTAGCCACAATGAGCAGTTCTTC.

V and J are TRBV7-6 and TRBJ2-7, with 9 bases lining up with TRBD2. The J segment lost 3 bases and the V segment lost 3 bases, leaving 9 bases of the junction unmatched. The CDR3 has 16 amino acids. Germline CDR1 is SGHVS and CDR2 is FNYEAQ. The CDR3 region has the DNA TGTGCCAGCAGCTTGGGCGTAGCGGGAGCAAGCTACGAGCAGTACTTC. The encoded protein is CASSLGVAGASYEQYF.

This chain joins TRBV18 and TRBJ1-1; 7 bases align to TRBD1. Germline assignment: CDR1 KGHSH and CDR2 LQKENI. The ends lost 6 bases at V and 4 bases at J; junction bases unmatched: 14. The CDR3 contains 16 residues. The CDR3 loop reads CASSPRDTQGITEAFF. CDR3 bases: TGTGCCAGCTCGCCTAGAGACACACAGGGGATCACTGAAGCTTTCTTT. The variable domain in full, with the rest retrieved from reference TRBV18 and TRBJ1-1, is NAGVMQNPRHLVRRRGQEARLRCSPMKGHSHVYWYRQLPEEGLKFMVYLQKENIIDESGMPKERFSAEFPKEGPSILRIQQVVRGDSAAYFCASSPRDTQGITEAFFGQGTRLTVV.

V is TRBV19 and J is TRBJ1-5; 7 bases fit TRBD1. The CDR3 contains 15 residues. Trimming took 7 bases from V and 2 from J; bases not matched to a gene: 8. Germline V lookup: CDR1 LNHDA, CDR2 SQIVND (reference sequence). As DNA, the CDR3 is TGTGCCAGTAACCCCGACAGGGCTGGCAATCAGCCCCAGCATTTT. This sequence encodes CASNPDRAGNQPQHF.

The chain combines TRBV18 with TRBJ2-5; 9 bases align to TRBD2. The CDR3 runs 17 residues. V was pared by 2 bases and J by 2 bases, with 9 bases of the junction left unmatched. Germline V lookup: CDR1 KGHSH, CDR2 LQKENI. CDR3: CASSPSSGGLRQETQYF. Written as DNA, the CDR3 is TGTGCCAGCTCACCATCGAGCGGGGGGCTCCGTCAAGAGACCCAGTACTTC. Looking up the rest from reference TRBV18 and TRBJ2-5 gives the full variable domain: NAGVMQNPRHLVRRRGQEARLRCSPMKGHSHVYWYRQLPEEGLKFMVYLQKENIIDESGMPKERFSAEFPKEGPSILRIQQVVRGDSAAYFCASSPSSGGLRQETQYFGPGTRLLVL.

This clone was counted a single time. This rearrangement joins TRBV6-5 to TRBJ1-1; D call uncertain. This CDR3 is 12 amino acids long. Between the trimmed V and J ends, which lost 8 bases and 0 bases, there was a span of 7 bases. Germline lookup yields CDR1 MNHEY and CDR2 SVGAGI. CDR3 coding DNA: TGTGCCAGCGGAGGCATGAACACTGAAGCTTTCTTT. Amino acids: CASGGMNTEAFF.

V is TRBV6-4 and J is TRBJ2-1; 12 bases are shared with TRBD2. This CDR3 comprises 16 residues. Germline trimming cut 6 bases from V and 7 bases from J; bases unmatched to any gene: 10. In germline, CDR1 is MRHNA, CDR2 SNTAGT. The CDR3 nucleotides are TGTGCCAGCAGGATGACTAGCGGGGGTGGTTGGAATGAGCAGTTCTTC. Translating gives CASRMTSGGGWNEQFF.